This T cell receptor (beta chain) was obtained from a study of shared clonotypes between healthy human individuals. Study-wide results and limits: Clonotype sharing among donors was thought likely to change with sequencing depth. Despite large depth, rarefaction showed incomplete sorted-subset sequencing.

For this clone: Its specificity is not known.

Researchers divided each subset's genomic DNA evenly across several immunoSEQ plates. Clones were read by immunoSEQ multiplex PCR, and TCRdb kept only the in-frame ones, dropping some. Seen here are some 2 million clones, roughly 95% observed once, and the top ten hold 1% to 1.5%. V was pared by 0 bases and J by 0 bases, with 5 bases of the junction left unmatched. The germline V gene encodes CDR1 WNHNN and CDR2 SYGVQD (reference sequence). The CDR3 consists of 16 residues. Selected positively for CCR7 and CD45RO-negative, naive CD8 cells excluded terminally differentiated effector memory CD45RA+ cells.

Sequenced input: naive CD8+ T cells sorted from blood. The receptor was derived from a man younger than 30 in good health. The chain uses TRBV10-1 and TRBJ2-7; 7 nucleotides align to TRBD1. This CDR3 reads CASSESTRTGSYEQYF. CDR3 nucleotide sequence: TGCGCCAGCAGTGAGTCGACTCGGACAGGCTCCTACGAGCAGTACTTC.